Listed below are T cell receptor beta chains from one sample, sequenced in a study of blood T cell repertoires in COVID-19. TCRdb's table, derived via immunoSEQ multiplex PCR, lists solely in-frame clones and lacks some. The top ten clones hold around 15% of a sample with under 200,000 clones, roughly 80% of them seen once. The sequencing input was peripheral blood. The receptors were gathered from a man between 25 and 39 years old with active or convalescent COVID-19. CDR3s include the opening cysteine and the closing phenylalanine or tryptophan. Fields, in order: D gene, J gene, clone size, V gene, CDR3 protein, CDR3 DNA. The D gene is left open where the match is weak. The size field is filled for only some rows; it gives once, few, many or a size class.

D gene: TRBD1; J gene: TRBJ2-3; clone size: -; V gene: TRBV2; CDR3 protein: CASKKGQGLTDTQYF; CDR3 DNA: TGTGCCAGCAAAAAGGGACAGGGCCTCACAGATACGCAGTATTTT
D gene: TRBD1; J gene: TRBJ1-1; clone size: -; V gene: TRBV28; CDR3 protein: CASSQQGRFTEAFF; CDR3 DNA: TGTGCCAGCAGCCAACAGGGGCGTTTCACTGAAGCTTTCTTT
D gene: -; J gene: TRBJ1-2; clone size: -; V gene: TRBV7-2; CDR3 protein: CASSLARGGSGYGYTF; CDR3 DNA: TGTGCCAGCAGCTTAGCGCGCGGGGGTTCGGGCTATGGCTACACCTTC
D gene: TRBD1; J gene: TRBJ1-4; clone size: few; V gene: TRBV5-1; CDR3 protein: CASSSIPGQGAINEKLFF; CDR3 DNA: TGCGCCAGCAGCTCGATTCCGGGACAGGGGGCTATTAATGAAAAACTGTTTTTT
D gene: -; J gene: TRBJ2-5; clone size: -; V gene: TRBV10-3; CDR3 protein: CAISGGRGTGETQYF; CDR3 DNA: TGTGCCATCAGTGGGGGGCGGGGGACGGGAGAGACCCAGTACTTC
D gene: -; J gene: TRBJ1-5; clone size: -; V gene: TRBV5-8; CDR3 protein: CASSLGRGGSQPQHF; CDR3 DNA: TGTGCCAGCAGCTTGGGGCGGGGGGGTAGTCAGCCCCAGCATTTT
D gene: -; J gene: TRBJ2-1; clone size: -; V gene: TRBV30; CDR3 protein: CASGSRGRAYNEQFF; CDR3 DNA: TGTGCCTCCGGTTCAAGGGGGAGAGCTTACAATGAGCAGTTCTTC
D gene: -; J gene: TRBJ1-1; clone size: -; V gene: TRBV9; CDR3 protein: CASSAWGAEAFF; CDR3 DNA: TGTGCCAGCAGCGCCTGGGGCGCTGAAGCTTTCTTT
D gene: -; J gene: TRBJ1-2; clone size: once; V gene: TRBV5-8; CDR3 protein: CASSLLGTPGAYTF; CDR3 DNA: TGTGCCAGCAGCTTGCTAGGGACTCCGGGAGCCTACACCTTC
D gene: -; J gene: TRBJ2-3; clone size: few; V gene: TRBV11-2; CDR3 protein: CASSLGAGGSTDTQYF; CDR3 DNA: TGTGCCAGCAGCTTAGGGGCCGGTGGCAGCACAGATACGCAGTATTTT
D gene: TRBD1; J gene: TRBJ1-1; clone size: -; V gene: TRBV7-2; CDR3 protein: CASSLVGTGAINTEAFF; CDR3 DNA: TGTGCCAGCAGCTTAGTGGGGACAGGGGCCATTAACACTGAAGCTTTCTTT
D gene: -; J gene: TRBJ1-1; clone size: -; V gene: TRBV25-1; CDR3 protein: CASSEYGLGGSTEAFF; CDR3 DNA: TGTGCCAGCAGTGAATATGGATTGGGCGGGAGCACTGAAGCTTTCTTT
D gene: TRBD2; J gene: TRBJ2-3; clone size: -; V gene: TRBV9; CDR3 protein: CASSVVEGGHPDTQYF; CDR3 DNA: TGTGCCAGCAGCGTAGTTGAGGGAGGGCACCCAGATACGCAGTATTTT
D gene: -; J gene: TRBJ1-3; clone size: -; V gene: TRBV19; CDR3 protein: CASSQPVNSGNTIYF; CDR3 DNA: TGTGCCAGTAGCCAACCGGTCAACTCTGGAAACACCATATATTTT
D gene: TRBD2; J gene: TRBJ2-3; clone size: -; V gene: TRBV19; CDR3 protein: CASSTGLVPDTQYF; CDR3 DNA: TGTGCCAGTAGTACCGGACTAGTTCCAGATACGCAGTATTTT
D gene: -; J gene: TRBJ1-1; clone size: once; V gene: TRBV3-1/TRBV3-2; CDR3 protein: CASSNQGNTEAFF; CDR3 DNA: TGTGCCAGCAGTAACCAGGGGAACACTGAAGCTTTCTTT
D gene: TRBD2; J gene: TRBJ2-3; clone size: -; V gene: TRBV10-3; CDR3 protein: CAMGTRETDTQYF; CDR3 DNA: TGTGCCATGGGGACTAGAGAGACAGATACGCAGTATTTT
D gene: -; J gene: TRBJ1-4; clone size: -; V gene: TRBV10-2; CDR3 protein: CASGAFTGRGNEKLFF; CDR3 DNA: TGCGCCAGCGGGGCATTCACGGGGCGGGGGAATGAAAAACTGTTTTTT
D gene: -; J gene: TRBJ2-2; clone size: once; V gene: TRBV4-1; CDR3 protein: CASSQANRENGELFF; CDR3 DNA: TGCGCCAGCAGCCAAGCCAACAGGGAAAACGGGGAGCTGTTTTTT
D gene: TRBD2; J gene: TRBJ2-7; clone size: -; V gene: TRBV11-2; CDR3 protein: CASSLLAGEYREQYF; CDR3 DNA: TGTGCCAGCAGCTTACTAGCGGGAGAGTATCGGGAGCAGTACTTC
D gene: -; J gene: TRBJ2-2; clone size: -; V gene: TRBV6-5; CDR3 protein: CASTGITGELFF; CDR3 DNA: TGTGCCAGTACAGGGATTACGGGGGAGCTGTTTTTT
D gene: -; J gene: TRBJ1-2; clone size: -; V gene: TRBV28; CDR3 protein: CASSQLGQFGNSGYTF; CDR3 DNA: TGTGCCAGCAGTCAATTAGGACAGTTCGGAAATTCTGGCTACACCTTC
D gene: -; J gene: TRBJ2-2; clone size: -; V gene: TRBV4-1; CDR3 protein: CASSQGGQGSGELFF; CDR3 DNA: TGCGCCAGCAGCCAAGGGGGTCAGGGTTCCGGGGAGCTGTTTTTT
D gene: TRBD2; J gene: TRBJ2-4; clone size: -; V gene: TRBV10-2; CDR3 protein: CASSESGIVWDIQYF; CDR3 DNA: TGCGCCAGCAGTGAGAGCGGGATAGTCTGGGACATTCAGTACTTC
D gene: -; J gene: TRBJ2-5; clone size: -; V gene: TRBV11-3; CDR3 protein: CASSPMGRFSFVETQYF; CDR3 DNA: TGTGCCAGCAGCCCAATGGGGCGTTTTAGTTTTGTAGAGACCCAGTACTTC